Presented here are 21 T cell receptor beta chains from one specimen sequenced in a study of shared clonotypes between healthy human individuals (dated by TCRdb to the early 2020s). The library was obtained by the immunoSEQ multiplex PCR assay. In its TCRdb copy, this immuneACCESS table keeps in-frame sequences only and misses some clones. Where compared with another copy, unresolved V genes explain less than half of these, and the others have no known cause. This sample holds around 1,000,000 clones; 77% were observed only once. Clones ranked in the top ten supply almost 0.9% of the sample. The sample was memory CD4+ T cells from PBMCs. In the paper's terms, the cell subset or site label means: CD45RA-negative fraction. The receptors derive from a man aged 18 to 29 in good health. Some clones in this sample may be carry-over from other donors' samples.

The V call is TRBV4-3, the J call TRBJ2-1; TRBD2 aligns across 10 bases. Germline loops: CDR1 LGHNA, CDR2 YSLEER. V shed 3 bases, J shed 9 bases, and the junction held 8 bases outside the gene matches. The CDR3 sequence is 15 residues long. This CDR3 is CASSQGPSGSSEQFF. CDR3 coding DNA: TGCGCCAGCAGCCAGGGGCCTAGCGGGAGCTCTGAGCAGTTCTTC.

As regards this clone: A much larger clone sits a single nucleotide away, making a read error possible. Within the sample, other DNA sequences also encode this same CDR3. The chain employs TRBV5-1 and TRBJ1-1; D gene ambiguous. Looked up from germline, CDR1 is SGHRS and CDR2 is YFSETQ. V was pared by 0 bases and J by 1 base, with 7 bases between. The CDR3 is 14 amino acids. This CDR3 is CASSLARGNTEAFF. CDR3 nucleotide sequence: TGCGCCAGCAGCTTGGCCCGGGGGAACACTGAAGCTTTCTTT.

This rearrangement joins TRBV5-1 to TRBJ1-2; perhaps TRBD1 as D (5 bases). CDR3 length equals 14 residues. Germline V gene lookup returns CDR1 SGHRS and CDR2 YFSETQ. V lost 4 bases, J lost 5 bases, and 15 bases lay in between. This chain's CDR3 is CASSLEAGRYGYTF. The CDR3 bases are TGCGCCAGCAGCCTCGAGGCAGGGCGGTATGGCTACACCTTC.

J is TRBJ1-4 and V is TRBV9; 8 positions match TRBD1. Trimming removed 3 bases from V and 2 bases from J; junction bases left unmatched: 0. Per the germline V gene, CDR1 is SGDLS and CDR2 is YYNGEE. The length of the CDR3 is 14 residues. CDR3 DNA sequence: TGTGCCAGCAGCGACAGGGGGACTAATGAAAAACTGTTTTTT. Amino acids: CASSDRGTNEKLFF.

The chain joins TRBV9 to TRBJ2-3; tentatively, D is TRBD2 (5 bases). The CDR3 is 15 residues long. V lost 1 base and J lost 6, with 15 bases in between. Germline V CDR1 and CDR2: SGDLS, YYNGEE. CDR3 DNA: TGTGCCAGCAGCGTAAGCAGCGGCCTGGGGGATACGCAGTATTTT. Translation: CASSVSSGLGDTQYF.

V is TRBV11-2 and J is TRBJ2-1; D gene ambiguous. V lost 1 base and J lost 8, with 6 bases in between. The CDR3 length is 12 residues. Germline V gene lookup returns CDR1 SGHAT and CDR2 FQNNGV. In DNA form, the CDR3 reads TGTGCCAGCAGCTTAGGTCTTTATGAGCAGTTCTTC. Translated: CASSLGLYEQFF.

This clone is a singleton in its sample. The chain employs TRBV28 and TRBJ2-5; TRBD1 agrees at 9 bases. From germline, CDR1 is MDHEN and CDR2 SYDVKM. The CDR3 is 16 amino acids. Germline trimming cut 5 bases from V and 5 bases from J; bases unmatched to any gene: 12. DNA for the CDR3: TGTGCCAGCAGTCCCGCCGGGACAGGGTATGGGGAGACCCAGTACTTC. Encoded protein: CASSPAGTGYGETQYF. Complete variable domain (other parts from reference TRBV28 and TRBJ2-5): DVKVTQSSRYLVKRTGEKVFLECVQDMDHENMFWYRQDPGLGLRLIYFSYDVKMKEKGDIPEGYSVSREKKERFSLILESASTNQTSMYLCASSPAGTGYGETQYFGPGTRLLVL.

This chain uses TRBV5-1 with TRBJ1-1, with TRBD1 as a possible D gene (5 bases). CDR1 is SGHRS, CDR2 YFSETQ, per germline. The length of the CDR3 is 14 residues. V was clipped by 1 base and J by 3 bases, with 10 bases between them. The CDR3 DNA follows: TGCGCCAGCAGCTTGCAGAGGGGTGACACTGAAGCTTTCTTT. Amino acid sequence: CASSLQRGDTEAFF. The variable domain in full, completed from reference TRBV5-1 and TRBJ1-1, reads KAGVTQTPRYLIKTRGQQVTLSCSPISGHRSVSWYQQTPGQGLQFLFEYFSETQRNKGNFPGRFSGRQFSNSRSEMNVSTLELGDSALYLCASSLQRGDTEAFFGQGTRLTVV.

The chain combines TRBV6-4 with TRBJ2-7, with D possibly called TRBD1 or TRBD2 (5 bases each). The germline V gene encodes CDR1 MRHNA and CDR2 SNTAGT. The length of the CDR3 is 14 residues. V was clipped by 6 bases and J by 2 bases, with 14 bases between them. The CDR3 DNA sequence: TGTGCCAGCAGAGCCGGGACCAGGCCCTACGAGCAGTACTTC. This codes for CASRAGTRPYEQYF.

Comments on this clone: The same CDR3 can be traced to other DNA sequences in this sample. The J gene is TRBJ2-7, the V gene TRBV18, with D tentatively TRBD2 (5 bases). CDR1 KGHSH and CDR2 LQKENI come from the germline V gene. This CDR3 region has 15 residues. V was pared by 3 bases and J by 1 base, with 13 bases between. In DNA, the CDR3 is TGTGCCAGCTCACCGCCTAGAGGGAGTTCCTACGAGCAGTACTTC. It translates to CASSPPRGSSYEQYF.

V gene TRBV7-3 combines with J gene TRBJ2-3, with 7 bases identical to TRBD2. Trimming removed 4 bases from V and 3 bases from J; junction bases left unmatched: 10. CDR1 and CDR2 (germline): SGHTA, FQGTGA. CDR3 length: 16 amino acids. Here the CDR3 reads CASSSAGGRGTDTQYF. DNA for the CDR3: TGTGCCAGCAGCTCTGCCGGCGGGAGAGGGACAGATACGCAGTATTTT. The full variable domain, rest sourced from reference TRBV7-3 and TRBJ2-3, is GAGVSQTPSNKVTEKGKYVELRCDPISGHTALYWYRQSLGQGPEFLIYFQGTGAADDSGLPNDRFFAVRPEGSVSTLKIQRTERGDSAVYLCASSSAGGRGTDTQYFGPGTRLTVL.

This chain uses TRBV5-1 with TRBJ2-1; tentative D call: TRBD2 (7 bases). Germline loops: CDR1 SGHRS, CDR2 YFSETQ. CDR3 size: 16 residues. V gave up 4 bases and J gave up 1 base, with 15 bases separating them. CDR3 coding DNA: TGCGCCAGCAGCGGGGGGGCTCGACAATCCTACAATGAGCAGTTCTTC. Protein: CASSGGARQSYNEQFF.

This clone occurred once. The chain employs TRBV5-1 and TRBJ2-1; 7 nucleotides line up with TRBD1. This CDR3 is built from 15 residues. CDR1 is SGHRS and CDR2 is YFSETQ in the germline V gene. J was trimmed by 10 bases and V by 0 bases; bases with no gene match: 10. DNA of the CDR3: TGCGCCAGCAGCTTGGCCCCGGGACAGAGAGGAGAGCAGTTCTTC. Translating gives CASSLAPGQRGEQFF.

This clone appeared many times. This rearrangement joins TRBV9 to TRBJ2-1; TRBD1 aligns across 12 bases. This CDR3 is 15 amino acids long. J gave up 8 bases and V 3 bases, and 6 bases lay outside the gene matches. The germline gives CDR1 SGDLS, CDR2 YYNGEE. The CDR3 DNA reads as TGTGCCAGCAGCGCAACCGGGACAGGGGGCCATGAGCAGTTCTTC. This codes for CASSATGTGGHEQFF.

This clone was counted only a few times. V is TRBV18 and J is TRBJ1-4; D not resolved. CDR3 length equals 17 residues. V was trimmed by 3 bases and J by 0 bases, leaving 14 bases between them. Germline CDR1 and CDR2: KGHSH and LQKENI. The CDR3 nucleotides are TGTGCCAGCTCACCTCTCGGACTCGCAGCAACTAATGAAAAACTGTTTTTT. Its protein product is CASSPLGLAATNEKLFF.

The chain is built from TRBV2 and TRBJ2-7; a weak D match, TRBD1 (6 bases). This CDR3 spans 14 amino acids. Between the trimmed V and J ends, which lost 8 bases and 4 bases, there was a span of 18 bases. Germline lookup yields CDR1 SNHLY and CDR2 FYNNEI. The chain's CDR3 is CASERGTLPYEQYF. CDR3 DNA sequence: TGTGCCAGCGAGAGGGGGACCCTCCCTTACGAGCAGTACTTC. The entire variable domain, with the rest obtained from reference TRBV2 and TRBJ2-7, is as follows: EPEVTQTPSHQVTQMGQEVILRCVPISNHLYFYWYRQILGQKVEFLVSFYNNEISEKSEIFDDQFSVERPDGSNFTLKIRSTKLEDSAMYFCASERGTLPYEQYFGPGTRLTVT.

The chain uses TRBV6-1 and TRBJ1-1; weak D call: TRBD1 (6 bases). Germline V gene data show CDR1 as MNHNS and CDR2 as SASEGT. The CDR3 is 14 residues long. V was cut by 6 bases and J by 1 base, with 12 bases left in between. This CDR3 reads CASRAIQGNTEAFF. The DNA of the CDR3 is TGTGCCAGCAGGGCGATACAGGGGAACACTGAAGCTTTCTTT.

V is TRBV4-3 and J is TRBJ2-5; D gene unclear. CDR1 and CDR2 (germline): LGHNA, YSLEER. The CDR3 loop spans 13 amino acids. V lost 0 bases, J lost 5 bases, and 7 bases lay in between. The CDR3 loop is CASSQEPFETQYF. As DNA, the CDR3 is TGCGCCAGCAGCCAAGAACCGTTTGAGACCCAGTACTTC.

This clone was picked up many times. This sample also contains other DNA sequences that code for the same CDR3. This sequence joins TRBV19 and TRBJ2-5; D is unresolved. This CDR3 is built from 11 residues. Germline CDR1 LNHDA, CDR2 SQIVND (reference sequence). V dropped 3 bases and J dropped 3 bases, with 2 bases sitting between them. The CDR3 sequence is CASSIEETQYF. The CDR3 DNA reads as TGTGCCAGTAGTATCGAAGAGACCCAGTACTTC. The complete variable domain, with remaining parts taken from reference TRBV19 and TRBJ2-5, reads DGGITQSPKYLFRKEGQNVTLSCEQNLNHDAMYWYRQDPGQGLRLIYYSQIVNDFQKGDIAEGYSVSREKKESFPLTVTSAQKNPTAFYLCASSIEETQYFGPGTRLLVL.

The chain recombines TRBV4-1 with TRBJ2-3, with D perhaps given as TRBD1 or TRBD2 (5 bases each). Germline CDR1 reads MGHRA; CDR2 reads YSYEKL. V lost 5 bases and J lost 4, with 13 bases in between. The CDR3 has 14 amino acids. The CDR3 DNA follows: TGCGCCAGCAGCTATGGACTGGGGGCAGATACGCAGTATTTT. This sequence encodes CASSYGLGADTQYF.

This chain links TRBV18 with TRBJ1-4; 10 nucleotides align to TRBD1. Germline loops: CDR1 KGHSH, CDR2 LQKENI. The ends lost 3 bases at V and 6 bases at J; junction bases unmatched: 10. This CDR3 has 17 residues. CDR3 sequence: CASSPLSGTGAYEKLFF. The CDR3 nucleotides read TGTGCCAGCTCACCCCTTTCCGGGACAGGGGCCTATGAAAAACTGTTTTTT.